The 5 T cell receptor beta chains reported below all come from one sample, sequenced in a study of blood T cell repertoires in COVID-19. Profiled with immunoSEQ multiplex PCR; TCRdb holds only in-frame clones, not every one. The sample has roughly 160,000 clones, about 87% seen once; the top ten hold 10%. The sequenced sample consisted of peripheral blood. The receptors derive from a woman aged 70-85 years with COVID-19, enrolled during active disease.

This clone was seen only once. The chain joins TRBV21-1 to TRBJ2-3; the table assigns TRBD2, which was not confirmed against the DNA. TRBV21-1 is reported as a pseudogene. The CDR3 has 17 amino acids. CDR3 amino acids: CASSPRVPTNPTDTQYF. CDR3 coding DNA: TGTGCCAGCAGCCCAAGAGTCCCAACTAACCCCACAGATACGCAGTATTTT.

This sequence joins TRBV11-2 and TRBJ2-7; TRBD1 might be the D (6 bases). The V gene lost 6 bases and the J gene lost 0 bases, with 12 bases spanning the gap. Germline V gives CDR1 SGHAT, CDR2 FQNNGV. The length of the CDR3 is 14 residues. DNA for the CDR3: TGTGCCAGCAGAACCGGGACACCCTCCTACGAGCAGTACTTC. Translated, it gives CASRTGTPSYEQYF.

J is TRBJ2-3 and V is TRBV9; D not certain. The V and J ends lost 0 bases and 7 bases respectively, with 6 bases between them. Germline V gene lookup returns CDR1 SGDLS and CDR2 YYNGEE. This CDR3 is 12 amino acids long. The DNA of the CDR3 is TGTGCCAGCAGCGTAGGAGGTTATACGCAGTATTTT. This encodes CASSVGGYTQYF.

The chain links TRBV13 to TRBJ2-7; D is possibly TRBD1 (7 bases). There are 15 residues in the CDR3. In germline, CDR1 is PRHDT, CDR2 FYEKMQ (reference sequence). V shed 2 bases and J shed 0 bases, with 11 bases lying between them. This chain's CDR3 is CASSLQGGPSYEQYF. The DNA of the CDR3 is TGTGCCAGCAGCTTACAGGGGGGACCCTCCTACGAGCAGTACTTC.

The rearrangement uses TRBV4-1 and TRBJ2-7; TRBD2 matches at 7 bases. Germline V gene sequence: CDR1 MGHRA, CDR2 YSYEKL. Trimming took 1 base from V and 5 from J; bases not matched to a gene: 2. There are 13 residues in the CDR3. The CDR3 sequence: CASSQVGGDEQYF. For the CDR3, the DNA is TGCGCCAGCAGCCAAGTGGGAGGGGACGAGCAGTACTTC.